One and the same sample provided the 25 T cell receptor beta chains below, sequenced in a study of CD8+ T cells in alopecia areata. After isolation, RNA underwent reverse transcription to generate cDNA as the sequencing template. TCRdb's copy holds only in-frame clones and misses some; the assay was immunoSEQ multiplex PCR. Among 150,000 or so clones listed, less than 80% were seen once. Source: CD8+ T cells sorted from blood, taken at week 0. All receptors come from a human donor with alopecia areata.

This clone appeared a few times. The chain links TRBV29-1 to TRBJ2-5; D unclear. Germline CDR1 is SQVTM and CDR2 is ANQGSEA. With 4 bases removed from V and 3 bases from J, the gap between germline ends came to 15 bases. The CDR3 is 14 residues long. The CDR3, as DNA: TGCAGCGTTGGACCCCCAGTGCTCGAAGAGACCCAGTACTTC. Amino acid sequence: CSVGPPVLEETQYF. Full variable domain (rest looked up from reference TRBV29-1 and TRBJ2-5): SAVISQKPSRDICQRGTSLTIQCQVDSQVTMMFWYRQQPGQSLTLIATANQGSEATYESGFVIDKFPISRPNLTFSTLTVSNMSPEDSSIYLCSVGPPVLEETQYFGPGTRLLVL.

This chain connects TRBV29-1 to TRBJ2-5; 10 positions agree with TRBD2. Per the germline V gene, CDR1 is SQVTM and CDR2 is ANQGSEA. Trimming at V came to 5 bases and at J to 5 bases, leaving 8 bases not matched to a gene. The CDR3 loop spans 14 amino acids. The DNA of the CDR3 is TGCAGCGTTTCACCAGCGGGGGGGCAGGAGACCCAGTACTTC. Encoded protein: CSVSPAGGQETQYF.

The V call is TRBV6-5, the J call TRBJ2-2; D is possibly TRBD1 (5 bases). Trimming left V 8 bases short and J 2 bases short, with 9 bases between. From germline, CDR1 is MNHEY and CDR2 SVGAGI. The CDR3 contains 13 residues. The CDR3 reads CASGQGNTGELFF. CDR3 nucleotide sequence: TGTGCCAGCGGGCAGGGAAACACCGGGGAGCTGTTTTTT.

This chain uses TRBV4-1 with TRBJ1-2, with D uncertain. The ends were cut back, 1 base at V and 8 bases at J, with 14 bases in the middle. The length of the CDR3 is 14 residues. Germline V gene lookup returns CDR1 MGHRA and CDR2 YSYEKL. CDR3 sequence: CASSQAPSRVGYTF. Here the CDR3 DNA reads TGCGCCAGCAGCCAAGCCCCCTCGCGTGTCGGCTACACCTTC.

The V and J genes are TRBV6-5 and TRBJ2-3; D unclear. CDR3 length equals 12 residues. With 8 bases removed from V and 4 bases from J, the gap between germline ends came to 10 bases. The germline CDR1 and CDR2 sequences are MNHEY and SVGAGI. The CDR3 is CASGMLADTQYF. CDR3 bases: TGTGCCAGCGGCATGCTCGCAGATACGCAGTATTTT.

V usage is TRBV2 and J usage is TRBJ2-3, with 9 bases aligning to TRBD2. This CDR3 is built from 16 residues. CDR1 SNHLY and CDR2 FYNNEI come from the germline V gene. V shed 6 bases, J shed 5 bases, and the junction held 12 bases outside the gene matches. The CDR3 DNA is TGTGCCAGCAGACCAACCCGCGGGGGGGCCTTAGATACGCAGTATTTT. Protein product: CASRPTRGGALDTQYF.

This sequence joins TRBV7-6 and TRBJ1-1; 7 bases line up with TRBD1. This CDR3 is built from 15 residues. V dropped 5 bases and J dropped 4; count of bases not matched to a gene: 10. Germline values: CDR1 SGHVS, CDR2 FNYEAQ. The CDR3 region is CASSPTTGMGTEAFF. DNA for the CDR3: TGTGCCAGCAGCCCCACGACAGGGATGGGCACTGAAGCTTTCTTT.

The CDR3 sequence is CASSQDRGTEQFF. The CDR3 nucleotides are TGCGCCAGCAGCCAAGATCGGGGGACAGAGCAGTTCTTC. The chain links TRBV4-1 to TRBJ2-1, with D perhaps given as TRBD1 or TRBD2 (6 bases each). Trimming took 0 bases from V and 10 from J, leaving 10 bases between them. The length of the CDR3 is 13 residues. Germline assignment: CDR1 MGHRA and CDR2 YSYEKL.

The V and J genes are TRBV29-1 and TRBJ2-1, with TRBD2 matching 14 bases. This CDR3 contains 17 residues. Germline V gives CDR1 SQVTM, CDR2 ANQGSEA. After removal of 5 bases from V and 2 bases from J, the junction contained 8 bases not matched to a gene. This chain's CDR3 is CSVLGLAGGPTYNEQFF. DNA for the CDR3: TGCAGCGTTCTCGGACTAGCGGGGGGACCCACCTACAATGAGCAGTTCTTC.

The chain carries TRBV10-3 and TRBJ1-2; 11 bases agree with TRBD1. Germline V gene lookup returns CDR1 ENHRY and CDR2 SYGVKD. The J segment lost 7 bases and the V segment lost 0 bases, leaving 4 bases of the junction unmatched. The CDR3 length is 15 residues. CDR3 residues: CAISESRTGGVGYTF. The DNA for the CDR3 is TGTGCCATCAGTGAGTCGAGGACAGGGGGCGTTGGCTACACCTTC.

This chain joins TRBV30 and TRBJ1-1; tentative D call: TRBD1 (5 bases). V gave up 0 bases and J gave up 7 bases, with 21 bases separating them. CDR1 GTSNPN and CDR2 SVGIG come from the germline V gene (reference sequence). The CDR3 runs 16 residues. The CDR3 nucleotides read TGTGCCTGGAGTGTCGTGGATACCCCCAGAAGGGGTGAAGCTTTCTTT. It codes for CAWSVVDTPRRGEAFF.

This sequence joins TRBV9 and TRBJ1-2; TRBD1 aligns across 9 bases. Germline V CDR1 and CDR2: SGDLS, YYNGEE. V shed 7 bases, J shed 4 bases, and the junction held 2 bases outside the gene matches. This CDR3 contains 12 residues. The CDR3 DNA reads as TGTGCCAGCTGGGACAGGGCCTATGGCTACACCTTC. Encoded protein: CASWDRAYGYTF.

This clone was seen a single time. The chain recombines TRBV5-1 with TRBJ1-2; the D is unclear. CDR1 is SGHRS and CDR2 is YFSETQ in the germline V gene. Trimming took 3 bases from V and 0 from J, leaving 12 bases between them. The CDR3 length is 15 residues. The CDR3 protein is CASSSQWQANYGYTF. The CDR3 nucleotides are TGCGCCAGCAGCTCCCAGTGGCAGGCTAACTATGGCTACACCTTC.

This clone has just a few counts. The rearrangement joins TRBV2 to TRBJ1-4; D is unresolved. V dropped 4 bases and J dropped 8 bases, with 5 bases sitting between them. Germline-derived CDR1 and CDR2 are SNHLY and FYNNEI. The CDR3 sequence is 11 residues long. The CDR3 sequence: CASSVGEKLFF. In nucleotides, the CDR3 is TGTGCCAGCAGTGTGGGAGAAAAACTGTTTTTT.

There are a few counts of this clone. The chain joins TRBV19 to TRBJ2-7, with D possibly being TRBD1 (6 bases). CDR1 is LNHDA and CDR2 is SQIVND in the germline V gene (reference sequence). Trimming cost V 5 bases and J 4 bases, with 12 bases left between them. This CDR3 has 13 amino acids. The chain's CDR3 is CASSASGQYEQYF. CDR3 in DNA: TGTGCCAGTAGTGCCTCGGGACAATACGAGCAGTACTTC.

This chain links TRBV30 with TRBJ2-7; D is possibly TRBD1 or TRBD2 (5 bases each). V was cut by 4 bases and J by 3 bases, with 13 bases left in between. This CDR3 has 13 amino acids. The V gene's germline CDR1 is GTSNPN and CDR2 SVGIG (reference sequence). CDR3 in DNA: TGTGCCTGGACACCCGGGACCCTCTACGAGCAGTACTTC. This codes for CAWTPGTLYEQYF. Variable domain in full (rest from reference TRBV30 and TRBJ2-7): SQTIHQWPATLVQPVGSPLSLECTVEGTSNPNLYWYRQAAGRGLQLLFYSVGIGQISSEVPQNLSASRPQDRQFILSSKKLLLSDSGFYLCAWTPGTLYEQYFGPGTRLTVT.

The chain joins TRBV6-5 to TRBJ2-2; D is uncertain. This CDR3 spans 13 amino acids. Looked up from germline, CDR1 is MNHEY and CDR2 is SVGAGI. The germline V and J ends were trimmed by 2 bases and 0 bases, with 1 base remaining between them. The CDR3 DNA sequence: TGTGCCAGCAGTTACCCGAACACCGGGGAGCTGTTTTTT. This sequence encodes CASSYPNTGELFF.

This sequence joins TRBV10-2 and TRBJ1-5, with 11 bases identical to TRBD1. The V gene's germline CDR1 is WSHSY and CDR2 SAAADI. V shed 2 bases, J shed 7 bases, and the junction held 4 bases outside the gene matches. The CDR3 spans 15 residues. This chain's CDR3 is CASSEGQGAGQPQHF. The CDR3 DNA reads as TGCGCCAGCAGTGAGGGACAGGGGGCAGGGCAGCCCCAGCATTTT.

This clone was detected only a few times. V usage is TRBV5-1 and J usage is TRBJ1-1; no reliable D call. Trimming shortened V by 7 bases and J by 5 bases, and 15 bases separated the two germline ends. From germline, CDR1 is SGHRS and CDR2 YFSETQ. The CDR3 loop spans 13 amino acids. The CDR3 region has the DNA TGCGCCAGCCTCCCAGAGCCGGGGACTGAAGCTTTCTTT. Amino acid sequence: CASLPEPGTEAFF.

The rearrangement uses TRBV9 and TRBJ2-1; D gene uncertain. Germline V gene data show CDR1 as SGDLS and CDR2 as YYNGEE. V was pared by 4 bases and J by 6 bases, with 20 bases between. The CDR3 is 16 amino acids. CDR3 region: CASSPRSAFGSNEQFF. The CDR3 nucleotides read TGTGCCAGCAGCCCCCGGTCGGCCTTCGGGTCCAATGAGCAGTTCTTC.

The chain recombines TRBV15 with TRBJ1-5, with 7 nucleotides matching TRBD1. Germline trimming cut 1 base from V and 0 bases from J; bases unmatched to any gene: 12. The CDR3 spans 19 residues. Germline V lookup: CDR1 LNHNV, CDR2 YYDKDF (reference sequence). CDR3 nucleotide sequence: TGTGCCACCAGCAGAGGAACAGGGGTCAATGAAAATAGCAATCAGCCCCAGCATTTT. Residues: CATSRGTGVNENSNQPQHF.

The CDR3 reads CATSGTGHPGYGYTF. The CDR3 DNA follows: TGTGCCACCAGCGGAACGGGACACCCTGGCTATGGCTACACCTTC. The chain combines TRBV15 with TRBJ1-2, with D perhaps matching TRBD1 (6 bases). CDR3 length equals 15 residues. The germline gives CDR1 LNHNV, CDR2 YYDKDF (reference sequence). The V gene lost 5 bases and the J gene lost 4 bases, with 17 bases spanning the gap.

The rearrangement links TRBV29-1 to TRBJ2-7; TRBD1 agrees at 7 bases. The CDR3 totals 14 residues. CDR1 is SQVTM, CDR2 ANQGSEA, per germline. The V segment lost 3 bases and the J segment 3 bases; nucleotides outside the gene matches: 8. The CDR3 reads CSVDKTAGGYEQYF. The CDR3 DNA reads TGCAGCGTTGATAAAACGGCAGGGGGCTACGAGCAGTACTTC.

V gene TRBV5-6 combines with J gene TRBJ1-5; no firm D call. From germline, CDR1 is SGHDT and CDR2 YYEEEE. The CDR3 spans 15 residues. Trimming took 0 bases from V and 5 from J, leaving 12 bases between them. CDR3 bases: TGTGCCAGCAGCTTGGGCCCCGGGCAGTATCAGCCCCAGCATTTT. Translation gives CASSLGPGQYQPQHF.

CDR3 coding DNA: TGTGCCTGGAGTACACAGGGTTACGGGGAGCTGTTTTTT. The encoded protein is CAWSTQGYGELFF. V and J are TRBV30 and TRBJ2-2; D might be TRBD1 (6 bases). CDR1 GTSNPN and CDR2 SVGIG come from the germline V gene (reference sequence). CDR3 length: 13 amino acids. V was shortened by 2 bases and J by 7 bases, with 11 bases between the two germline ends.